These T cell receptor beta chains were read from a single sample in a study of CD8 T cells in ankylosing spondylitis. TCRdb re-called the 5' RACE reads with MiXCR, one entry per CDR3 protein. The table lists fewer than 200,000 distinct CDR3 sequences, about 18% of them singletons. Sequenced input: blood, either unsorted or a sorted T cell fraction (not recorded which). The receptor source for this set is a male donor with ankylosing spondylitis or in good health (not recorded which). Both conserved end residues are part of each CDR3. Each record gives: J gene, CDR3 length, V gene, D gene, clone size, CDR3 protein, CDR3 DNA. A D gene is named only where the DNA matches it firmly. Clone size is not always given. Where it is, it says once, few, many or a class for expanded clones.

J: TRBJ1-4; length: 14; V: TRBV20-1; D: TRBD1; size: many; CDR3: CSAVGQETNEKLFF; DNA: TGCAGTGCGGTGGGACAGGAAACTAATGAAAAACTGTTTTTT
J: TRBJ2-2; length: 12; V: TRBV29-1; D: .; size: many; CDR3: CSVEERTGELFF; DNA: TGCAGCGTTGAAGAGCGGACCGGGGAGCTGTTTTTT
J: TRBJ2-3; length: 14; V: TRBV6-1; D: TRBD1; size: .; CDR3: CASSPDRAPDTQYF; DNA: TGTGCCAGCAGCCCCGACAGGGCCCCAGATACGCAGTATTTT
J: TRBJ1-5; length: 15; V: TRBV19; D: TRBD1; size: .; CDR3: CASSIDRGVRQPQHF; DNA: TGTGCCAGTAGTATAGACAGGGGGGTCCGACAGCCCCAGCATTTT
J: TRBJ2-2; length: 13; V: TRBV6-5; D: .; size: few; CDR3: CASSLKETGELFF; DNA: TGTGCCAGCAGTCTTAAAGAGACCGGGGAGCTGTTTTTT
J: TRBJ1-1; length: 16; V: TRBV2; D: TRBD1; size: many; CDR3: CASSEYAGQGKTEAFF; DNA: TGTGCCAGCAGTGAATACGCTGGACAGGGAAAAACTGAAGCTTTCTTT
J: TRBJ2-7; length: 12; V: TRBV20-1; D: TRBD1; size: many; CDR3: CSASRGSYEQYF; DNA: TGCAGTGCTAGCAGGGGGTCCTACGAGCAGTACTTC
J: TRBJ2-1; length: 19; V: TRBV5-1; D: TRBD1; size: .; CDR3: CASSLGTGGSLSSYNEQFF; DNA: TGCGCCAGCAGCCTCGGGACAGGGGGGTCCTTAAGCTCCTACAATGAGCAGTTCTTC
J: TRBJ1-1; length: 15; V: TRBV28; D: .; size: many; CDR3: CASSLLRQGWTEAFF; DNA: TGTGCCAGCAGTTTGCTTCGGCAGGGGTGGACTGAAGCTTTCTTT
J: TRBJ2-2; length: 15; V: TRBV5-4; D: .; size: .; CDR3: CASSPGLGVTGELFF; DNA: TGTGCCAGCAGCCCGGGGCTGGGGGTTACCGGGGAGCTGTTTTTT
J: TRBJ2-7; length: 14; V: TRBV28; D: .; size: many; CDR3: CASSLGYRSYEQYF; DNA: TGTGCCAGCAGTTTGGGGTATCGCTCCTACGAGCAGTACTTC
J: TRBJ2-1; length: 17; V: TRBV28; D: .; size: many; CDR3: CASSLWRSPPRHHEQFF; DNA: TGTGCCAGCAGTTTATGGAGAAGTCCTCCACGCCACCATGAGCAGTTCTTC
J: TRBJ1-5; length: 13; V: TRBV30; D: .; size: .; CDR3: CAWSSGGNQPQHF; DNA: TGTGCCTGGAGTTCCGGCGGCAATCAGCCCCAGCATTTT
J: TRBJ2-7; length: 15; V: TRBV20-1; D: TRBD2; size: many; CDR3: CSARVGSSGSYEQYF; DNA: TGCAGTGCTAGAGTGGGATCCAGCGGGAGCTACGAGCAGTACTTC
J: TRBJ1-2; length: 13; V: TRBV3-1; D: .; size: few; CDR3: CASSQDLDSDYTF; DNA: TGTGCCAGCAGCCAAGATTTAGACAGTGACTACACCTTC
J: TRBJ2-7; length: 13; V: TRBV28; D: .; size: .; CDR3: CASSLSRNYEQYF; DNA: TGTGCCAGCAGTTTATCCCGGAACTACGAGCAGTACTTC
J: TRBJ2-2; length: 15; V: TRBV7-3; D: TRBD2; size: few; CDR3: CASSSGLADSGELFF; DNA: TGTGCCAGCAGCTCGGGACTAGCGGATAGCGGGGAGCTGTTTTTT
J: TRBJ1-1; length: 13; V: TRBV20-1; D: .; size: many; CDR3: CSAPPSGDTEAFF; DNA: TGCAGTGCCCCTCCCTCAGGGGACACTGAAGCTTTCTTT
J: TRBJ2-1; length: 13; V: TRBV24-1; D: .; size: .; CDR3: CATSDFRSDEQFF; DNA: TGTGCCACCAGTGATTTCCGAAGCGATGAGCAGTTCTTC
J: TRBJ2-4; length: 16; V: TRBV11-3; D: TRBD2; size: .; CDR3: CASSPGRGLAKNIQYF; DNA: TGTGCCAGCAGCCCCGGGAGGGGATTAGCCAAAAACATTCAGTACTTC
J: TRBJ2-2; length: 12; V: TRBV5-1; D: .; size: many; CDR3: CASRIDTGELFF; DNA: TGCGCCTCGCGGATCGACACCGGGGAGCTGTTTTTT
J: TRBJ2-5; length: 15; V: TRBV20-1; D: .; size: many; CDR3: CSASRGGVAVETQYF; DNA: TGCAGTGCTAGTCGGGGTGGAGTAGCCGTAGAGACCCAGTACTTC
J: TRBJ2-5; length: 15; V: TRBV7-2; D: .; size: .; CDR3: CASSLADGAVQTQYF; DNA: TGTGCCAGCAGCTTAGCGGATGGCGCTGTACAGACCCAGTACTTC
J: TRBJ2-7; length: 13; V: TRBV5-1; D: .; size: many; CDR3: CASSYQGSYEQYF; DNA: TGCGCCAGCAGTTACCAGGGGTCCTACGAGCAGTACTTC
J: TRBJ2-2; length: 14; V: TRBV6-2/TRBV6-3; D: .; size: .; CDR3: CASSTPRDTGELFF; DNA: TGTGCCAGCAGTACCCCGCGGGACACCGGGGAGCTGTTTTTT
J: TRBJ2-3; length: 15; V: TRBV11-2; D: .; size: many; CDR3: CASSLVQHSTDTQYF; DNA: TGTGCCAGCAGCTTAGTTCAGCATAGCACAGATACGCAGTATTTT
J: TRBJ2-5; length: 15; V: TRBV7-9; D: .; size: .; CDR3: CASSLAGPTQETQYF; DNA: TGTGCCAGCAGCTTGGCGGGACCGACACAAGAGACCCAGTACTTC
J: TRBJ2-7; length: 11; V: TRBV6-5; D: .; size: many; CDR3: CASRQNYAQYF; DNA: TGTGCCAGCAGGCAGAACTACGCGCAGTACTTC
J: TRBJ2-1; length: 14; V: TRBV29-1; D: .; size: few; CDR3: CSVDRVGSSNEQFF; DNA: TGCAGCGTTGATCGTGTGGGATCGAGTAACGAGCAGTTCTTC
J: TRBJ2-5; length: 13; V: TRBV28; D: .; size: .; CDR3: CASLGQSEETQYF; DNA: TGTGCCAGCCTTGGACAGTCTGAAGAGACCCAGTACTTC
J: TRBJ1-3; length: 15; V: TRBV28; D: TRBD1; size: few; CDR3: CASSRAGGAGNTIYF; DNA: TGTGCCAGCAGTCGTGCAGGGGGCGCTGGAAACACCATATATTTT
J: TRBJ1-5; length: 16; V: TRBV30; D: .; size: .; CDR3: CAWSVHGAGRAQPQHF; DNA: TGTGCCTGGAGTGTACACGGGGCAGGGAGGGCTCAGCCCCAGCATTTT
J: TRBJ2-2; length: 14; V: TRBV6-6; D: .; size: .; CDR3: CASNRGGVTGELFF; DNA: TGTGCCAGCAACCGCGGAGGGGTCACCGGGGAGCTGTTTTTT
J: TRBJ1-1; length: 15; V: TRBV10-3; D: .; size: .; CDR3: CAISVEGNWNTEAFF; DNA: TGTGCCATCAGTGTCGAGGGGAACTGGAACACTGAAGCTTTCTTT
J: TRBJ2-7; length: 15; V: TRBV5-1; D: TRBD2; size: many; CDR3: CASSSGTSGLYEQYF; DNA: TGCGCCAGCAGCTCGGGGACTAGCGGATTATACGAGCAGTACTTC
J: TRBJ1-6; length: 13; V: TRBV2; D: .; size: .; CDR3: CATSEGGYSPLHF; DNA: TGTGCCACCAGTGAAGGGGGATACTCACCCCTCCACTTT
J: TRBJ1-1; length: 16; V: TRBV5-1; D: TRBD1; size: .; CDR3: CASRMWRGQGVTEAFF; DNA: TGCGCCAGCAGGATGTGGAGGGGTCAGGGGGTAACTGAAGCTTTCTTT
J: TRBJ1-2; length: 14; V: TRBV5-1; D: .; size: .; CDR3: CASSHDSPRGGYTF; DNA: TGCGCCAGCAGCCATGACTCTCCAAGAGGTGGCTACACCTTC
J: TRBJ2-2; length: 14; V: TRBV28; D: .; size: .; CDR3: CASSFRGGTGELFF; DNA: TGTGCCAGCAGTTTTAGGGGCGGCACCGGGGAGCTGTTTTTT
J: TRBJ2-3; length: 15; V: TRBV28; D: .; size: .; CDR3: CASSFAPELTDTQYF; DNA: TGTGCCAGCAGTTTTGCCCCAGAGTTAACAGATACGCAGTATTTT
J: TRBJ2-7; length: 14; V: TRBV10-3; D: .; size: many; CDR3: CAISVPGYSYEQYF; DNA: TGTGCCATCAGCGTACCGGGATACTCCTACGAGCAGTACTTC
J: TRBJ1-6; length: 15; V: TRBV12-3/TRBV12-4; D: .; size: many; CDR3: CASSFGSSYNSPLHF; DNA: TGTGCCAGCAGTTTCGGGTCCTCCTATAATTCACCCCTCCACTTT
J: TRBJ1-2; length: 16; V: TRBV20-1; D: TRBD1; size: .; CDR3: CSAQAGTVHERDGYTF; DNA: TGCAGTGCACAAGCCGGGACAGTCCATGAAAGGGATGGCTACACCTTC
J: TRBJ2-1; length: 16; V: TRBV10-3; D: .; size: .; CDR3: CAISGGTPSSYNEQFF; DNA: TGTGCCATCAGTGGTGGTACACCAAGCTCCTACAATGAGCAGTTCTTC
J: TRBJ1-4; length: 18; V: TRBV27; D: TRBD1; size: many; CDR3: CASSRTQGWDLLGSKLFF; DNA: TGTGCCAGCAGCCGAACACAGGGGTGGGACCTCCTGGGCTCAAAACTGTTTTTT
J: TRBJ2-7; length: 14; V: TRBV2; D: .; size: many; CDR3: CASSEEDYSYEQYF; DNA: TGTGCCAGCAGTGAGGAAGACTACTCCTACGAGCAGTACTTC
J: TRBJ1-1; length: 13; V: TRBV3-1; D: .; size: .; CDR3: CASSRGQNTEAFF; DNA: TGTGCCAGCAGCCGGGGACAAAACACTGAAGCTTTCTTT
J: TRBJ1-1; length: 20; V: TRBV6-5; D: TRBD1; size: few; CDR3: CASSYSHSLQNRGLNTEAFF; DNA: TGTGCCAGCAGTTACTCACACTCTCTTCAGAACAGGGGTTTGAACACTGAAGCTTTCTTT
J: TRBJ2-5; length: 13; V: TRBV5-1; D: .; size: many; CDR3: CASRVEGFETQYF; DNA: TGCGCCAGCAGGGTGGAGGGCTTTGAGACCCAGTACTTC
J: TRBJ1-4; length: 16; V: TRBV5-1; D: TRBD1; size: many; CDR3: CASSLDRDRANEKLFF; DNA: TGCGCCAGCAGCTTGGATCGGGACAGGGCGAATGAAAAACTGTTTTTT
J: TRBJ1-4; length: 13; V: TRBV29-1; D: TRBD1; size: few; CDR3: CSVGQATNEKLFF; DNA: TGCAGCGTGGGACAGGCAACTAATGAAAAACTGTTTTTT
J: TRBJ2-4; length: 14; V: TRBV2; D: TRBD2; size: once; CDR3: CASSEGGGENIQYF; DNA: TGTGCCAGCAGTGAAGGGGGAGGGGAGAACATTCAGTACTTC
J: TRBJ1-2; length: 14; V: TRBV12-3/TRBV12-4; D: .; size: many; CDR3: CASSNTGTEASYTF; DNA: TGTGCCAGCAGTAACACCGGGACCGAGGCGAGCTACACCTTC
J: TRBJ2-2; length: 16; V: TRBV27; D: .; size: .; CDR3: CASRGDMGSFTGELFF; DNA: TGTGCCAGCAGAGGCGATATGGGAAGCTTCACCGGGGAGCTGTTTTTT
J: TRBJ2-4; length: 14; V: TRBV14; D: .; size: many; CDR3: CASVVGVSKNIQYF; DNA: TGTGCCAGCGTAGTGGGAGTTAGCAAAAACATTCAGTACTTC
J: TRBJ2-1; length: 16; V: TRBV5-6; D: .; size: many; CDR3: CASSWNRAQTYNEQFF; DNA: TGTGCCAGCAGCTGGAACAGGGCTCAGACCTACAATGAGCAGTTCTTC
J: TRBJ2-2; length: 15; V: TRBV4-1; D: .; size: many; CDR3: CASSQRIADTGELFF; DNA: TGCGCCAGCAGCCAGAGAATAGCGGACACCGGGGAGCTGTTTTTT